Each of the 19 T cell receptor beta chains below was sequenced from the same sample in a study of OX40 agonist ivuxolimab in advanced cancers. Profiling relied on immunoSEQ multiplex PCR, and the TCRdb table lists in-frame clones only, not all of them. This sample has 19,000 or so clones; over 75% occur once, and the top ten carry around 25%. Material: CD4+ or CD8+ T cells sorted from blood, obtained in a trial of the OX40 agonist ivuxolimab. The receptors stem from an adult with an advanced solid tumor such as melanoma, head and neck, liver or kidney cancer.

This clone has a handful of counts. V is TRBV19 and J is TRBJ1-1, with TRBD1 as a possible D gene (5 bases). Looked up from germline, CDR1 is LNHDA and CDR2 is SQIVND (reference sequence). This CDR3 is 14 amino acids long. V lost 3 bases to trimming and J lost 4 bases, with 12 bases between them. CDR3 sequence: CASSMIGGFTEAFF. The CDR3 nucleotides read TGTGCCAGTAGTATGATCGGGGGTTTCACTGAAGCTTTCTTT. The complete variable domain, with remaining parts taken from reference TRBV19 and TRBJ1-1, reads DGGITQSPKYLFRKEGQNVTLSCEQNLNHDAMYWYRQDPGQGLRLIYYSQIVNDFQKGDIAEGYSVSREKKESFPLTVTSAQKNPTAFYLCASSMIGGFTEAFFGQGTRLTVV.

A single count supports this clone. The V gene is TRBV7-9, the J gene TRBJ1-2; D might be TRBD1 (6 bases). The germline V gene encodes CDR1 SEHNR and CDR2 FQNEAQ (reference sequence). The CDR3 sequence is 14 residues long. V was shortened by 5 bases and J by 2 bases, with 12 bases between the two germline ends. This CDR3 is CASSNSDRNYGYTF. The CDR3 DNA reads TGTGCCAGCAGCAATTCCGACAGGAACTATGGCTACACCTTC.

The rearrangement joins TRBV5-1 to TRBJ2-7; TRBD1 might be the D (6 bases). Germline V gene sequence: CDR1 SGHRS, CDR2 YFSETQ. V dropped 5 bases and J dropped 0 bases, with 15 bases sitting between them. This CDR3 spans 15 amino acids. CDR3 region: CASRLLGASSYEQYF. CDR3 nucleotides: TGCGCCAGCAGACTCTTGGGGGCGAGCTCCTACGAGCAGTACTTC.

The rearrangement joins TRBV2 to TRBJ2-1; tentatively, D is TRBD2 (6 bases). Germline values: CDR1 SNHLY, CDR2 FYNNEI. This CDR3 region has 14 residues. The V and J ends lost 4 bases and 3 bases respectively, with 10 bases between them. The CDR3 here is CASSAAGRYNEQFF. CDR3 sequence (DNA): TGTGCCAGCAGTGCGGCGGGACGCTACAATGAGCAGTTCTTC.

The genes are TRBV27 and TRBJ1-1; D unclear. The CDR3 covers 13 residues. The ends were cut back, 0 bases at V and 12 bases at J, with 14 bases in the middle. The germline V gene encodes CDR1 MNHEY and CDR2 SMNVEV (reference sequence). The chain's CDR3 is CASSLSRSSTSFF. CDR3 DNA sequence: TGTGCCAGCAGTTTATCCAGGTCTAGTACGTCTTTCTTT.

This rearrangement joins TRBV11-1 to TRBJ1-1; TRBD1 might be the D (5 bases). V was clipped by 1 base and J by 1 base, with 10 bases between them. The CDR3 is 15 amino acids. Germline CDR1 reads SGHAT; CDR2 reads FQDESV (reference sequence). This chain's CDR3 is CASSLGGTENTEAFF. The CDR3 DNA is TGTGCCAGCAGCTTAGGCGGGACGGAGAACACTGAAGCTTTCTTT. Supplemented by reference TRBV11-1 and TRBJ1-1, the full variable domain reads EAEVAQSPRYKITEKSQAVAFWCDPISGHATLYWYRQILGQGPELLVQFQDESVVDDSQLPKDRFSAERLKGVDSTLKIQPAELGDSAMYLCASSLGGTENTEAFFGQGTRLTVV.

The chain joins TRBV11-3 to TRBJ2-7; no clear D gene. Trimming pared 0 bases from V and 2 bases from J, leaving 17 bases between. Germline V gene lookup returns CDR1 SGHNT and CDR2 YENEEA. CDR3 size: 17 residues. The CDR3 DNA reads TGTGCCAGCAGCTTAGATCAGAAGGACCGAGGACCCTACGAGCAGTACTTC. Translation gives CASSLDQKDRGPYEQYF.

The chain combines TRBV11-2 with TRBJ1-3, with D unclear. The V gene lost 2 bases and the J gene lost 6 bases, with 5 bases spanning the gap. Germline assignment: CDR1 SGHAT and CDR2 FQNNGV. This CDR3 comprises 12 residues. Here the CDR3 reads CASSLLSNTIYF. DNA for the CDR3: TGTGCCAGCAGCTTATTGTCAAACACCATATATTTT.

The chain joins TRBV13 to TRBJ1-3; TRBD1 aligns across 7 bases. The length of the CDR3 is 18 residues. With V trimmed by 5 bases and J by 0 bases, 13 bases remained unmatched. The germline gives CDR1 PRHDT, CDR2 FYEKMQ (reference sequence). The CDR3 protein is CASSGRGQKHHSGNTIYF. DNA for the CDR3: TGTGCCAGCAGCGGTAGGGGACAGAAACATCACTCTGGAAACACCATATATTTT. The whole variable domain, remainder taken from reference TRBV13 and TRBJ1-3, is AAGVIQSPRHLIKEKRETATLKCYPIPRHDTVYWYQQGPGQDPQFLISFYEKMQSDKGSIPDRFSAQQFSDYHSELNMSSLELGDSALYFCASSGRGQKHHSGNTIYFGEGSWLTVV.

The genes are TRBV5-8 and TRBJ2-1, with a tentative D call TRBD2 (6 bases). Germline assignment: CDR1 SGHTS and CDR2 YDEGEE. Deletions cut 4 bases from V and 0 bases from J, with 11 bases between. This CDR3 is built from 15 residues. The CDR3 reads CASSRDWSSYNEQFF. The DNA of the CDR3 is TGTGCCAGCAGCCGGGACTGGAGCTCCTACAATGAGCAGTTCTTC.

CDR3 sequence (DNA): TGCGCCAGCAGTCTCGGTTTAGGGGGGTTTAATTCACCCCTCCACTTT. Protein: CASSLGLGGFNSPLHF. The chain is built from TRBV5-1 and TRBJ1-6, with a tentative D call TRBD1 (6 bases). Trimming cost V 5 bases and J 6 bases, with 18 bases left between them. Germline V CDR1 and CDR2: SGHRS, YFSETQ. The CDR3 contains 16 residues.

DNA of the CDR3: TGTGCCAGCAGTTTATTCCCCAGCAATCAGCCCCAGCATTTT. This encodes CASSLFPSNQPQHF. V gene TRBV27 combines with J gene TRBJ1-5; D not certain. The CDR3 loop spans 14 amino acids. Per germline, CDR1 MNHEY and CDR2 SMNVEV (reference sequence). V was clipped by 1 base and J by 1 base, with 5 bases between them.

V is TRBV27 and J is TRBJ2-2, with D unclear. CDR3 length equals 14 residues. From germline, CDR1 is MNHEY and CDR2 SMNVEV (reference sequence). Trimming removed 1 base at V and 0 bases at J, with 3 bases between. This chain's CDR3 is CASSLYPNTGELFF. The CDR3 DNA reads TGTGCCAGCAGTTTATATCCGAACACCGGGGAGCTGTTTTTT.

V and J are TRBV11-3 and TRBJ2-7; D is ambiguous. Germline CDR1 is SGHNT and CDR2 is YENEEA. The CDR3 extends over 16 amino acids. Trimming removed 1 base at V and 0 bases at J, with 13 bases between. This CDR3 reads CASSLGVGSPSYEQYF. The CDR3 DNA is TGTGCCAGCAGCTTAGGCGTCGGCTCGCCCTCCTACGAGCAGTACTTC. The variable domain in full, with the rest retrieved from reference TRBV11-3 and TRBJ2-7, is EAGVVQSPRYKIIEKKQPVAFWCNPISGHNTLYWYLQNLGQGPELLIRYENEEAVDDSQLPKDRFSAERLKGVDSTLKIQPAELGDSAVYLCASSLGVGSPSYEQYFGPGTRLTVT.

This clone has a single count. This chain uses TRBV10-1 with TRBJ2-7; the match to TRBD2 covers 8 bases. In germline, CDR1 is WNHNN, CDR2 SYGVQD (reference sequence). This CDR3 comprises 16 residues. Germline trimming cut 2 bases from V and 4 bases from J; bases unmatched to any gene: 10. This CDR3 is CASSERAGADLYEQYF. The CDR3 region has the DNA TGCGCCAGCAGTGAGCGAGCGGGGGCCGATCTTTACGAGCAGTACTTC.

This clone has just one count. The chain carries TRBV7-3 and TRBJ2-5, with D possibly being TRBD2 (5 bases). Trimming stripped 3 bases from V and 4 bases from J, with 15 bases between. CDR1 and CDR2 (germline): SGHTA, FQGTGA. The CDR3 totals 15 residues. The CDR3 DNA sequence: TGTGCCAGCAGCTTCCGGGGTGGGCCCCTAGAGACCCAGTACTTC. Amino acid sequence: CASSFRGGPLETQYF. The full variable domain, rest sourced from reference TRBV7-3 and TRBJ2-5, is GAGVSQTPSNKVTEKGKYVELRCDPISGHTALYWYRQSLGQGPEFLIYFQGTGAADDSGLPNDRFFAVRPEGSVSTLKIQRTERGDSAVYLCASSFRGGPLETQYFGPGTRLLVL.

This clone occurred a few times. The rearrangement joins TRBV6-6 to TRBJ1-4; D is unclear. V lost 5 bases to trimming and J lost 8 bases, with 18 bases between them. In germline, CDR1 is MNHNY, CDR2 SVGAGI (reference sequence). This CDR3 has 15 amino acids. CDR3 DNA: TGTGCCAGCAGTCCATACGAAAGGAGTTGGGAAAAACTGTTTTTT. Protein: CASSPYERSWEKLFF.

The chain couples TRBV11-2 to TRBJ2-7; TRBD2 matches 10 bases. Germline lookup yields CDR1 SGHAT and CDR2 FQNNGV. The CDR3 has 14 residues. J was trimmed by 5 bases and V by 1 base; bases with no gene match: 2. The CDR3 DNA reads as TGTGCCAGCAGCTTAGGAGCGGGGGGGGACGAGCAGTACTTC. This encodes CASSLGAGGDEQYF.

The chain has TRBV19 and TRBJ1-2, with TRBD1 matching 7 bases. CDR1 is LNHDA and CDR2 is SQIVND in the germline V gene (reference sequence). CDR3 length: 16 residues. Germline trimming cut 5 bases from V and 2 bases from J; bases unmatched to any gene: 11. The CDR3 here is CASSPPLGGFNYGYTF. DNA of the CDR3: TGTGCCAGTAGTCCTCCTTTAGGGGGCTTCAACTATGGCTACACCTTC.